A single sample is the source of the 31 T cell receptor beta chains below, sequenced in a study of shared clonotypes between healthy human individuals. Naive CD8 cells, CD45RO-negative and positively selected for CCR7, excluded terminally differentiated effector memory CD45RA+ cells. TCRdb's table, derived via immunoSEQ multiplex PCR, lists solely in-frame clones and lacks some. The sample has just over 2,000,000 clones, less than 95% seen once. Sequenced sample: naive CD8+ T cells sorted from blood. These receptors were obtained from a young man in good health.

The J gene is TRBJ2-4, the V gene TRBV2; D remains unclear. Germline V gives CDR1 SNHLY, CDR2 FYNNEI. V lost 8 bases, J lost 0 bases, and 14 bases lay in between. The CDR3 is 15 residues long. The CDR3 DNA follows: TGTGCCAGCTCGGTCAGGATCTTAGCCAAAAACATTCAGTACTTC. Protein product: CASSVRILAKNIQYF. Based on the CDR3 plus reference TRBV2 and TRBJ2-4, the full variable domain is EPEVTQTPSHQVTQMGQEVILRCVPISNHLYFYWYRQILGQKVEFLVSFYNNEISEKSEIFDDQFSVERPDGSNFTLKIRSTKLEDSAMYFCASSVRILAKNIQYFGAGTRLSVL.

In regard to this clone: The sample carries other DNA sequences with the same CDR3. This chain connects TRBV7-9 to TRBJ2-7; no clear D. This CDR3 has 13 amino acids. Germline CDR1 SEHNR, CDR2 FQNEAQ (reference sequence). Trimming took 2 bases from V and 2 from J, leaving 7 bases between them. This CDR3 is CASSLSGTYEQYF. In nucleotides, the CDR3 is TGTGCCAGCAGCTTATCTGGGACCTACGAGCAGTACTTC. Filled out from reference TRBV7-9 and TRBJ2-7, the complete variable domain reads DTGVSQNPRHKITKRGQNVTFRCDPISEHNRLYWYRQTLGQGPEFLTYFQNEAQLEKSRLLSDRFSAERPKGSFSTLEIQRTEQGDSAMYLCASSLSGTYEQYFGPGTRLTVT.

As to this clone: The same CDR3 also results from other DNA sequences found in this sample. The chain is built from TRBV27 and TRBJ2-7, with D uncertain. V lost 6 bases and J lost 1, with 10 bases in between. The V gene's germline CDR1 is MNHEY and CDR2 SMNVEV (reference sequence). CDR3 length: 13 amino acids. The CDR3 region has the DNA TGTGCCAGCAGCCCCGACGTTTCCTACGAGCAGTACTTC. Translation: CASSPDVSYEQYF.

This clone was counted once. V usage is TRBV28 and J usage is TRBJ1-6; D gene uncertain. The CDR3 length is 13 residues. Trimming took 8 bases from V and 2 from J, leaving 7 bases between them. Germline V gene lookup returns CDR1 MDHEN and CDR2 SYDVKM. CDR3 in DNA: TGTGCCAGCGAACGGACCTATAATTCACCCCTCCACTTT. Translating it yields CASERTYNSPLHF.

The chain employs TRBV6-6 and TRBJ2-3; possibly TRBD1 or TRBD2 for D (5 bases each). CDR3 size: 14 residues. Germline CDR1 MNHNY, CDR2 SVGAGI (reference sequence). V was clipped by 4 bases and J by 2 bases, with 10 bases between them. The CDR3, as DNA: TGTGCCAGCAGTTTCTGGGGGTCCACAGATACGCAGTATTTT. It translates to CASSFWGSTDTQYF.

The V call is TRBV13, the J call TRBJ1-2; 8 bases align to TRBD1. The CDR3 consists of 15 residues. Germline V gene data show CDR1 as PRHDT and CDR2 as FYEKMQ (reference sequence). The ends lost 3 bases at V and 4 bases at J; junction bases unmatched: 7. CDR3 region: CASSFRDRSSYGYTF. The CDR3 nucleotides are TGTGCCAGCAGCTTCCGGGACAGGAGTTCCTATGGCTACACCTTC.

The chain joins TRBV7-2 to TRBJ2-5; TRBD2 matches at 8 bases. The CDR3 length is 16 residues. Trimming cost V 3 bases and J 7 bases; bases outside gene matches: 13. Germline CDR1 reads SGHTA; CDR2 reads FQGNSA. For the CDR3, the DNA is TGTGCCAGCAGCTTTCTGGCTAGCGGGCCCCTAGGGACCCAGTACTTC. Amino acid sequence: CASSFLASGPLGTQYF.

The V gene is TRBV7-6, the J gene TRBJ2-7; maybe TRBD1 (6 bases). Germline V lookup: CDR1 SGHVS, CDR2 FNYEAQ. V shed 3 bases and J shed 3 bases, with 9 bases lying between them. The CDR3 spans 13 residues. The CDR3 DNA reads TGTGCCAGCAGCTTGGGACACGGCTACGAGCAGTACTTC. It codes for CASSLGHGYEQYF.

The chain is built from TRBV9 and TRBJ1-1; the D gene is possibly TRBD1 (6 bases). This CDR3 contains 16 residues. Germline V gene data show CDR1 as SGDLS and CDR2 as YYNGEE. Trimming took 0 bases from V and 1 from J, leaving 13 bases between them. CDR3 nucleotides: TGTGCCAGCAGCGTAGCAGCAGGGGCCGAGAACACTGAAGCTTTCTTT. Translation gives CASSVAAGAENTEAFF.

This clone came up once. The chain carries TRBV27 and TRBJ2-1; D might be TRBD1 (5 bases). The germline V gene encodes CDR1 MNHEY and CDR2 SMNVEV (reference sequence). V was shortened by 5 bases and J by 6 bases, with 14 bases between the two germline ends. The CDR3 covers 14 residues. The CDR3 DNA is TGTGCCAGCAGTCATCTGGGGCCGGGCAATGAGCAGTTCTTC. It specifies CASSHLGPGNEQFF.

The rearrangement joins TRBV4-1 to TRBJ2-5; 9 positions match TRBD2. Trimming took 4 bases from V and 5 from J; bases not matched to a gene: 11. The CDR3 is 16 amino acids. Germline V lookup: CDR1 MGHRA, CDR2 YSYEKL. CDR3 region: CASSPRAGTSLETQYF. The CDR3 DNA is TGCGCCAGCAGCCCACGGGCCGGGACTAGCCTGGAGACCCAGTACTTC.

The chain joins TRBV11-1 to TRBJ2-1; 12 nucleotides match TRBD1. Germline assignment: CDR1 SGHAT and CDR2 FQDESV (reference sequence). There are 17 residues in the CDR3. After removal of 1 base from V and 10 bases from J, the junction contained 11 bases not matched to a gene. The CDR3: CASSLVSGTGGIREQFF. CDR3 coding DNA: TGTGCCAGCAGCTTAGTATCCGGGACAGGGGGCATCCGGGAGCAGTTCTTC.

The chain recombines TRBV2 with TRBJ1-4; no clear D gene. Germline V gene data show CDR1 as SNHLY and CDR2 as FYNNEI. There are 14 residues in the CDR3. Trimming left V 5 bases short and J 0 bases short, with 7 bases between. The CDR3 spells CASSYIPTNEKLFF. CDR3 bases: TGTGCCAGCAGTTACATCCCAACTAATGAAAAACTGTTTTTT.

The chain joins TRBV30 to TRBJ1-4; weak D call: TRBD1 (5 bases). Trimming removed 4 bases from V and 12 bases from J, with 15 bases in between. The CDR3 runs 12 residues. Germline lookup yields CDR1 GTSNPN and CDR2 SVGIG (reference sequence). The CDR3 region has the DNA TGTGCCTGGAATCGGGACGTAGCGGAACTGTTTTTT. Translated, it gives CAWNRDVAELFF.

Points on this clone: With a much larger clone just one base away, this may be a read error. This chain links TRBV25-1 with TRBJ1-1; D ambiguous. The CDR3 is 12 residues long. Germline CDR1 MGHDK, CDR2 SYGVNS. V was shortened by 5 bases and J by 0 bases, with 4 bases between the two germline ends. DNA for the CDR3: TGTGCCAGCAGTTTAGTGAACACTGAAGCTTTCTTT. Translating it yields CASSLVNTEAFF. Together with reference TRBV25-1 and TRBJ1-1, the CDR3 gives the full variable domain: EADIYQTPRYLVIGTGKKITLECSQTMGHDKMYWYQQDPGMELHLIHYSYGVNSTEKGDLSSESTVSRIRTEHFPLTLESARPSHTSQYLCASSLVNTEAFFGQGTRLTVV.

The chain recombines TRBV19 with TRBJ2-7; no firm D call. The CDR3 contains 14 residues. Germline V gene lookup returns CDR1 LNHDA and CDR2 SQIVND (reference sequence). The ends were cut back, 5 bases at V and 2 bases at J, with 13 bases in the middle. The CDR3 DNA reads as TGTGCCAGTAGTTACGACGGATCCCCCTACGAGCAGTACTTC. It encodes CASSYDGSPYEQYF.

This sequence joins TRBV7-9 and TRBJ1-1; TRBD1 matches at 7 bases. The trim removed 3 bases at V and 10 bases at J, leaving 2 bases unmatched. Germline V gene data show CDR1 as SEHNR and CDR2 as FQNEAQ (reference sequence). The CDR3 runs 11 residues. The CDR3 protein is CASSFQGGAFF. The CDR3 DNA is TGTGCCAGCAGCTTCCAGGGGGGAGCTTTCTTT.

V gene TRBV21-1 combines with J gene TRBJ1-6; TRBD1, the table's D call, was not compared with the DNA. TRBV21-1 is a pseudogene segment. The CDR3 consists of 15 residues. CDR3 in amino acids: CASSKCPGANSPLHF. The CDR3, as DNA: TGTGCCAGCAGCAAATGCCCAGGGGCTAATTCACCCCTCCACTTT.

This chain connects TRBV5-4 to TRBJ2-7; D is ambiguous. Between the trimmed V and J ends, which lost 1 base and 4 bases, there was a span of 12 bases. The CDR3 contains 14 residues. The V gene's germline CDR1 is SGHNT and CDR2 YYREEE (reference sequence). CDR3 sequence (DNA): TGTGCCAGCAGCTTGCCTGAACACCCATACGAGCAGTACTTC. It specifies CASSLPEHPYEQYF.

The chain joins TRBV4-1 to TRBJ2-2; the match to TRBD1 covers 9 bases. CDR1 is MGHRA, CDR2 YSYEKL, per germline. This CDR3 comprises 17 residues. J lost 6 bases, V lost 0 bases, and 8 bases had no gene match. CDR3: CASSQDPGTGQPGELFF. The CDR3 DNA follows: TGCGCCAGCAGCCAAGACCCCGGGACAGGGCAACCCGGGGAGCTGTTTTTT.

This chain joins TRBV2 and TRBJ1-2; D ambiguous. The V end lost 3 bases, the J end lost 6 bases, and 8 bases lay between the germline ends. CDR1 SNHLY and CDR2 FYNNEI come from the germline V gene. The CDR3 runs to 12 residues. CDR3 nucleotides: TGTGCCAGCAGTGATTATAGGGATGGCTACACCTTC. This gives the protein CASSDYRDGYTF.

The CDR3, as DNA: TGTGCCAGCAGTTTCGACAGGACCCCGGGGTATGGCTACACCTTC. It translates to CASSFDRTPGYGYTF. V and J are TRBV6-1 and TRBJ1-2; TRBD1 might be the D (6 bases). V dropped 5 bases and J dropped 5 bases, with 18 bases sitting between them. Germline V gene lookup returns CDR1 MNHNS and CDR2 SASEGT. This CDR3 has 15 amino acids.

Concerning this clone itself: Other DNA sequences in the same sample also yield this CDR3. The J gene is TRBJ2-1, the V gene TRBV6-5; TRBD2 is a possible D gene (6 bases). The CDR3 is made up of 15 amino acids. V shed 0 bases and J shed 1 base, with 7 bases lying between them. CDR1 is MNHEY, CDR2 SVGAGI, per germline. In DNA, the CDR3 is TGTGCCAGCAGTTACTCGGGACTTTCCTACAATGAGCAGTTCTTC. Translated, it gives CASSYSGLSYNEQFF.

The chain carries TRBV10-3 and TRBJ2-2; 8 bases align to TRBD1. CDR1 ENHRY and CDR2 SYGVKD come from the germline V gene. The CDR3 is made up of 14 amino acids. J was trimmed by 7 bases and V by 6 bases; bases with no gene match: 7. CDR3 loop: CAIRDRVLVGELFF. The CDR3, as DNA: TGTGCCATCAGGGACAGGGTCTTAGTCGGGGAGCTGTTTTTT.

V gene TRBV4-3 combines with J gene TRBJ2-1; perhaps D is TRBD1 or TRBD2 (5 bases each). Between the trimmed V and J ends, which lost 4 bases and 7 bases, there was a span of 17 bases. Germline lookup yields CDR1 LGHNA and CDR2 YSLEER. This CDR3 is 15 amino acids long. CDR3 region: CASSRTYGGLNEQFF. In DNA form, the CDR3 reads TGCGCCAGCAGCCGGACATACGGAGGATTGAATGAGCAGTTCTTC.

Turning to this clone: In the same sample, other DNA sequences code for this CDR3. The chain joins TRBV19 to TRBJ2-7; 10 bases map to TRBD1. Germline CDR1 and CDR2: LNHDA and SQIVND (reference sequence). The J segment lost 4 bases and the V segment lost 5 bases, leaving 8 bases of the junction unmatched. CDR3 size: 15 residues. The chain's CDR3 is CASSPSGTGVYEQYF. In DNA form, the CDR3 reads TGTGCCAGTAGTCCCTCCGGGACAGGGGTGTACGAGCAGTACTTC.

The CDR3 DNA is TGTGCCAGCAGTTCGACGGGACTGAGTAATGAAAAACTGTTTTTT. This translates into CASSSTGLSNEKLFF. This rearrangement joins TRBV6-5 to TRBJ1-4, with D perhaps matching TRBD1 (5 bases). V was trimmed by 4 bases and J by 4 bases, leaving 13 bases between them. The CDR3 length is 15 residues. Germline lookup yields CDR1 MNHEY and CDR2 SVGAGI.

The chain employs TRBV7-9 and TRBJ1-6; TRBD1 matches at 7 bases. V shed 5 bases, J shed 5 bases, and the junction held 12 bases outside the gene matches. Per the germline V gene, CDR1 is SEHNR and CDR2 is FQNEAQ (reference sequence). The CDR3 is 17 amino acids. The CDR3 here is CASSLPRQGVHNSPLHF. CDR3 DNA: TGTGCCAGCAGCCTTCCGCGACAGGGCGTTCATAATTCACCCCTCCACTTT.

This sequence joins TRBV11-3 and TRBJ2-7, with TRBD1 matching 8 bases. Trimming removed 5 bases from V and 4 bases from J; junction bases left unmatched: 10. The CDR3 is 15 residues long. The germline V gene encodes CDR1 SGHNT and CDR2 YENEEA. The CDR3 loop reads CASSRGTGPSYEQYF. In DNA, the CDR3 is TGTGCCAGCAGCCGAGGGACAGGTCCCTCATACGAGCAGTACTTC.

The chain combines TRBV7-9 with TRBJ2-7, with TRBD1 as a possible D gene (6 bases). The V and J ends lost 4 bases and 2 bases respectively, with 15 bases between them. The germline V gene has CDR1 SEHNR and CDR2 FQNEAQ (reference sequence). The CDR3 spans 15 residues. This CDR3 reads CASSSPLDSTYEQYF. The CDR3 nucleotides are TGTGCCAGCAGCTCGCCGTTGGACAGCACCTACGAGCAGTACTTC.

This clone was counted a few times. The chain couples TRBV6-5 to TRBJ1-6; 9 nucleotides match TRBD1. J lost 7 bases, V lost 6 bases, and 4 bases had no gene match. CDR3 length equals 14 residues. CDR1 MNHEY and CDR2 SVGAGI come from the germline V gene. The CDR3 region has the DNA TGTGCCAGCAGGGCCGGACAGGGGAATTCACCCCTCCACTTT. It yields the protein CASRAGQGNSPLHF.